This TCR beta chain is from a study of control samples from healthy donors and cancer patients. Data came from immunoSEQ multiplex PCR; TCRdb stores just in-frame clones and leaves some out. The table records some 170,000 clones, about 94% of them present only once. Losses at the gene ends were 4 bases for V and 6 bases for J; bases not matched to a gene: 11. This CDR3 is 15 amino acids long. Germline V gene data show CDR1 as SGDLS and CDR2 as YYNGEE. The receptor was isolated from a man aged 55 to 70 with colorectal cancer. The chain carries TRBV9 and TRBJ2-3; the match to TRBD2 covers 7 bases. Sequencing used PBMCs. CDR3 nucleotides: TGTGCCAGCAGCCCTGGGGGGGGACCGTTGGATACGCAGTATTTT. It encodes CASSPGGGPLDTQYF.